This T cell receptor (beta chain) appears in the sequencing data of a study of CD8+ T cells in alopecia areata. Across the whole study: Those patients who were treated received oral tofacitinib, which was given at 5 to 10 mg twice daily for moderate-to-severe alopecia areata.

cDNA prepared by RNA extraction and subsequent reverse transcription served as the template for sequencing. The table came from immunoSEQ multiplex PCR; TCRdb's copy has only in-frame clones and leaves some out. The sample records about 190,000 clones, just under 60% being singletons. Overall study findings and caveats: Clonality exceeded that of normal scalp in lesional scalp, most notably in alopecia totalis/universalis.

Regarding this clone: The antigen remains undetermined.

Patients with alopecia areata provided lesional scalp punch biopsies as well as peripheral blood. The authors sorted CD4+ and CD8+ T cells from PBMCs. This CDR3 is built from 13 residues. V gave up 5 bases and J gave up 4 bases, with 11 bases separating them. The V gene's germline CDR1 is MNHEY and CDR2 SMNVEV (reference sequence). The rearrangement joins TRBV27 to TRBJ1-2; D gene ambiguous. This sequence originates from a human donor with alopecia areata. Specimen: CD4+ T cells sorted from blood, collected at week 0. CDR3 residues: CASSREGGYGYTF. CDR3 nucleotide sequence: TGTGCCAGCAGTCGGGAGGGCGGCTATGGCTACACCTTC.